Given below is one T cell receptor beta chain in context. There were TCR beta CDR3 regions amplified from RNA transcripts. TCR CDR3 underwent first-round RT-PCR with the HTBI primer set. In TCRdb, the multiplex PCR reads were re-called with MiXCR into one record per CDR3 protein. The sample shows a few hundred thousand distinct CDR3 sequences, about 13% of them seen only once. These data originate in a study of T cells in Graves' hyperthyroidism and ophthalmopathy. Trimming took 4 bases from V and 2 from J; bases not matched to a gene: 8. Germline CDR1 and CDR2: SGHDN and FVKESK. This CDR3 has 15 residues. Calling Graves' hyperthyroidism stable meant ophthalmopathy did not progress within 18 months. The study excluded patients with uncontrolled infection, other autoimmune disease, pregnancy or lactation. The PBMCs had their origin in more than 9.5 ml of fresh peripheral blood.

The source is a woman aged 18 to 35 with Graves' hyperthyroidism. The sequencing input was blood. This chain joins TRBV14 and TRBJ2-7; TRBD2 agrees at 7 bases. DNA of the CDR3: TGTGCCAGCAGCCTTTGGGGGGGGGAGGCCTACGAGCAGTACTTC. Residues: CASSLWGGEAYEQYF. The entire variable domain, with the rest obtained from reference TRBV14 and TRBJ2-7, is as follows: EAGVTQFPSHSVIEKGQTVTLRCDPISGHDNLYWYRRVMGKEIKFLLHFVKESKQDESGMPNNRFLAERTGGTYSTLKVQPAELEDSGVYFCASSLWGGEAYEQYFGPGTRLTVT.